This paragraph covers one T cell receptor beta chain sequence. The antigen remains unidentified. Germline CDR1 is SGHNT and CDR2 is YENEEA. Trimming took 0 bases from V and 7 from J; bases not matched to a gene: 8. The CDR3 contains 15 residues. The data are from a study of shared clonotypes between healthy human individuals. Study-level findings and limits: Since donors were few, the genetic and exposure-history diversity represented was limited.

Each of the donors was a healthy adult who was HIV-negative and had not had a recent acute infection or vaccination. For genomic DNA, unsorted samples relied on 85 million to 100 million PBMCs. Sequencing used immunoSEQ multiplex PCR; TCRdb keeps in-frame clones, though not all of them. The sample consists of hundreds of thousands of clones, roughly 77% of them appearing once. V is TRBV11-3 and J is TRBJ2-7, with 8 bases fitting TRBD2. This TCR was sampled from a woman in her thirties or forties in good health. Some clones in this sample may be carry-over from other donors' samples. Sequencing input: PBMCs. The CDR3: CASSLDSASGREQYF. The CDR3 nucleotides are TGTGCCAGCAGCTTAGATTCGGCTAGCGGGCGGGAGCAGTACTTC.